Presented here are 16 T cell receptor beta chains from one specimen sequenced in a study of molecular identifiers for immune sequencing clone quantification. MiXCR, run by TCRdb on the PCR reads, gives a single entry per CDR3 protein. The data hold approximately 500,000 distinct CDR3 sequences, with roughly 23% observed a single time. Material for sequencing was naive CD8+ T cells from blood, with Jurkat cell RNA spiked in. Subset reported: FACS-sorted CD8+CD4-CCR7+CD45RA+ naive T cells. These receptors were collected from a human donor in good health. Some libraries in this study had Jurkat cell RNA spiked in.

This clonotype was observed many times. The DNA of the CDR3 is TGTGCCAGCAGCTTACGTACAATTGAAGCTTTCTTT. Its translation: CASSLRTIEAFF. This rearrangement joins TRBV7-9 to TRBJ1-1; D unresolved. Germline CDR1 SEHNR, CDR2 FQNEAQ (reference sequence). This CDR3 contains 12 residues. V was trimmed by 2 bases and J by 7 bases, leaving 8 bases between them.

This clonotype was found many times. The chain has TRBV4-3 and TRBJ2-1, with D maybe TRBD1 (6 bases). The V gene lost 3 bases and the J gene lost 9 bases, with 9 bases spanning the gap. The CDR3 is 12 amino acids. Per germline, CDR1 LGHNA and CDR2 YSLEER. CDR3 bases: TGCGCCAGCAGCCATGCAGGGGTTGAGCAGTTCTTC. Its protein is CASSHAGVEQFF.

This clonotype was recorded at least ten times. The chain employs TRBV14 and TRBJ2-5; no clear D. This CDR3 is built from 14 residues. The germline CDR1 and CDR2 sequences are SGHDN and FVKESK. Trimming pared 4 bases from V and 0 bases from J, leaving 9 bases between. CDR3 nucleotides: TGTGCCAGCAGCCCCAACAGCAACCAAGAGACCCAGTACTTC. Protein product: CASSPNSNQETQYF.

In this sample, this clonotype turned up many times. The V gene is TRBV19, the J gene TRBJ1-5, with D possibly matching TRBD1 (5 bases). This CDR3 has 14 amino acids. Germline CDR1 is LNHDA and CDR2 is SQIVND (reference sequence). Trimming removed 7 bases at V and 8 bases at J, with 18 bases between. CDR3: CASNPGTPFEPQHF. DNA for the CDR3: TGTGCCAGTAATCCCGGGACGCCGTTCGAGCCCCAGCATTTT.

This clonotype was seen only a few times. The junction departs from germline at one end; a sequencing error may be responsible. This chain links TRBV5-1 with TRBJ2-7; possibly TRBD1 for D (7 bases). Per the germline V gene, CDR1 is SGHRS and CDR2 is YFSETQ. The length of the CDR3 is 16 residues. The CDR3 nucleotides read TGCGCTAGCAGCCCGGAGGGGGCCGGGAGCTCCTACGAGCAGTACTTC. This gives the protein CASSPEGAGSSYEQYF.

This clonotype has only a few counts. This chain uses TRBV7-9 with TRBJ2-7; the match to TRBD1 covers 9 bases. Germline trimming cut 1 base from V and 6 bases from J; bases unmatched to any gene: 10. CDR1 is SEHNR, CDR2 FQNEAQ, per germline (reference sequence). This CDR3 spans 16 amino acids. The CDR3 nucleotides read TGTGCCAGCAGCTTAGGCCGAGGGACAGGGCCCATCGAGCAGTACTTC. Its protein product is CASSLGRGTGPIEQYF.

This clonotype was seen many times. The genes are TRBV7-8 and TRBJ1-3; tentatively, D is TRBD1 (6 bases). The germline V and J ends were trimmed by 4 bases and 6 bases, with 19 bases remaining between them. Germline CDR1 SGHVS, CDR2 FQNEAQ. The CDR3 loop spans 16 amino acids. The CDR3 region is CASSSGAWGSENTIYF. The CDR3 DNA is TGTGCCAGCAGCTCGGGGGCGTGGGGATCGGAAAACACCATATATTTT. The full variable domain, rest sourced from reference TRBV7-8 and TRBJ1-3, is GAGVSQSPRYKVAKRGQDVALRCDPISGHVSLFWYQQALGQGPEFLTYFQNEAQLDKSGLPSDRFFAERPEGSVSTLKIQRTQQEDSAVYLCASSSGAWGSENTIYFGEGSWLTVV.

The chain employs TRBV12-3 or TRBV12-4 and TRBJ2-3; no firm D call. The CDR3 is 20 amino acids. V was trimmed by 1 base and J by 5 bases, leaving 28 bases between them. Here the CDR3 reads CASSLVGRTDATEGVDTQYF. CDR3 DNA sequence: TGTGCCAGCAGTTTAGTGGGTAGAACAGACGCCACAGAAGGAGTAGATACGCAGTATTTT.

This clonotype was recorded many times. CDR3 in DNA: TGTGCCAGCAGCACCGAAGCGGGCCCAGGCACAGATACGCAGTATTTT. It codes for CASSTEAGPGTDTQYF. The V call is TRBV14, the J call TRBJ2-3; tentative D call: TRBD2 (6 bases). CDR3 length equals 16 residues. Germline V CDR1 and CDR2: SGHDN, FVKESK. Trimming left V 5 bases short and J 1 base short, with 16 bases between. The full variable domain, rest sourced from reference TRBV14 and TRBJ2-3, is EAGVTQFPSHSVIEKGQTVTLRCDPISGHDNLYWYRRVMGKEIKFLLHFVKESKQDESGMPNNRFLAERTGGTYSTLKVQPAELEDSGVYFCASSTEAGPGTDTQYFGPGTRLTVL.

J is TRBJ2-7 and V is TRBV27; D unclear. CDR1 MNHEY and CDR2 SMNVEV come from the germline V gene (reference sequence). This CDR3 comprises 19 residues. The ends were cut back, 1 base at V and 2 bases at J, with 24 bases in the middle. The DNA for the CDR3 is TGTGCCAGCAGTTTATATCCCCCGGTTTCGGGTAGAATTACCTACGAGCAGTACTTC. This sequence encodes CASSLYPPVSGRITYEQYF.

In this sample, this clonotype turned up many times. The rearrangement links TRBV2 to TRBJ2-4; a possible D gene is TRBD1 (6 bases). V was trimmed by 2 bases and J by 0 bases, leaving 14 bases between them. Germline V CDR1 and CDR2: SNHLY, FYNNEI. The CDR3 spans 17 residues. CDR3 coding DNA: TGTGCCAGCAGTGAATTCGGACAGACCGGAGCCAAAAACATTCAGTACTTC. Translation gives CASSEFGQTGAKNIQYF.

The chain recombines TRBV3-1 with TRBJ2-7, with D perhaps being TRBD1 or TRBD2 (6 bases each). The CDR3 has 15 amino acids. Germline V gene lookup returns CDR1 LGHDT and CDR2 YNNKEL (reference sequence). Trimming pared 0 bases from V and 6 bases from J, leaving 15 bases between. CDR3: CASSQDSGGGLEQYF. CDR3 in DNA: TGTGCCAGCAGCCAAGACTCTGGTGGGGGGCTCGAGCAGTACTTC.

The sample holds a few counts of this clonotype. This chain connects TRBV6-2 or TRBV6-3 to TRBJ2-7; 7 positions match TRBD2. Losses at the gene ends were 2 bases for V and 2 bases for J; bases not matched to a gene: 3. The CDR3 length is 14 residues. Germline V gene data show CDR1 as MNHEY and CDR2 as SVGEGT. The CDR3 nucleotides read TGTGCCAGCAGTTACGAAGCGGGGACCTACGAGCAGTACTTC. Translation: CASSYEAGTYEQYF.

The sample holds a few counts of this clonotype. The V call is TRBV28, the J call TRBJ2-1; D is perhaps TRBD1 (5 bases). The germline CDR1 and CDR2 sequences are MDHEN and SYDVKM. The CDR3 sequence is 15 residues long. V lost 4 bases, J lost 5 bases, and 15 bases lay in between. The CDR3 DNA reads as TGTGCCAGCAGTTCCGTTCTGGGGCCCGACAATGAGCAGTTCTTC. Translating gives CASSSVLGPDNEQFF. Combining the CDR3 with reference TRBV28 and TRBJ2-1 gives the whole variable domain DVKVTQSSRYLVKRTGEKVFLECVQDMDHENMFWYRQDPGLGLRLIYFSYDVKMKEKGDIPEGYSVSREKKERFSLILESASTNQTSMYLCASSSVLGPDNEQFFGPGTRLTVL.

This clonotype was recorded a few times. The rearrangement uses TRBV14 and TRBJ1-4, with 8 nucleotides matching TRBD1. CDR3 size: 14 residues. Trimming took 6 bases from V and 7 from J; bases not matched to a gene: 7. From germline, CDR1 is SGHDN and CDR2 FVKESK. Here the CDR3 reads CASRHQGAGEKLFF. The CDR3 DNA reads as TGTGCCAGCAGACACCAGGGGGCGGGTGAAAAACTGTTTTTT.

Concerning this clonotype: A much larger clone differs by one base, so this may be a read error. CDR3 sequence: CTSSPATTTDTQYF. CDR3 nucleotide sequence: TGTACCAGCTCACCCGCGACCACGACAGATACGCAGTATTTT. V is TRBV18 and J is TRBJ2-3; D uncertain. CDR1 is KGHSH, CDR2 LQKENI, per germline. CDR3 length: 14 amino acids.